This T cell receptor beta chain was captured by sequencing in a study of blood T cells in healthy people across ages. About the study: About one barcoded beta molecule per two T cells was the capture yield of template switching. Broader study findings: Roughly linearly, TCR beta diversity per million T cells fell as age increased. More naive CD4+ cells and higher diversity were found in long-lived than in aged donors. The authors considered diversity estimates from one million T cells to be underestimates.

It was with a sample-barcoded 5' primer and a J-beta primer mix that a second PCR of about 7 to 12 cycles was run. Via MiXCR, TCRdb re-called the 5' RACE reads, giving one row per CDR3 protein. The repertoire consists of about 800,000 distinct CDR3 sequences, with more than 45% occurring once and the leading ten covering roughly 22%. A word on this clonotype: Its antigen is not identified.

The V end was cut by 7 bases, the J end by 3 bases, with 12 bases between. Germline CDR1 reads SNHLY; CDR2 reads FYNNEI. This CDR3 contains 14 residues. This sequence joins TRBV2 and TRBJ1-4, with D possibly TRBD1 on 6 matching bases. This clonotype originated in a young man in good health. The source material was blood. The CDR3 sequence is CASNRERPNEKLFF. DNA for the CDR3: TGTGCCAGCAACAGGGAGAGACCTAATGAAAAACTGTTTTTT. The entire variable domain, with the rest obtained from reference TRBV2 and TRBJ1-4, is as follows: EPEVTQTPSHQVTQMGQEVILRCVPISNHLYFYWYRQILGQKVEFLVSFYNNEISEKSEIFDDQFSVERPDGSNFTLKIRSTKLEDSAMYFCASNRERPNEKLFFGSGTQLSVL.